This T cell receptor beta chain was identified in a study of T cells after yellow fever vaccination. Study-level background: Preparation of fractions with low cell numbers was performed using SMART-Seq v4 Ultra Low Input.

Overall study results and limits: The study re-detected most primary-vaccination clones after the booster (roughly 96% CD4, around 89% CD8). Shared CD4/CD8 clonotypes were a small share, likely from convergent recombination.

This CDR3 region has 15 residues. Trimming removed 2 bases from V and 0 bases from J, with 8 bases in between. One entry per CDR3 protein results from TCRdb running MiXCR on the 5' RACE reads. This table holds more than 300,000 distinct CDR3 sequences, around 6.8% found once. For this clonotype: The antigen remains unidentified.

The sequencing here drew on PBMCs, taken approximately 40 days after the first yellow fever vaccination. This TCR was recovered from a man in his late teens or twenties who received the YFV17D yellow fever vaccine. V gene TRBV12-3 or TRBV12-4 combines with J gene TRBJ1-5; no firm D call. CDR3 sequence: CASSLNSYSNQPQHF. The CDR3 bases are TGTGCCAGCAGTTTAAACAGCTATAGCAATCAGCCCCAGCATTTT.